The next 11 T cell receptor beta chains were all read from a single sample in a study of CD8+ T cells in alopecia areata. After isolation, RNA underwent reverse transcription to generate cDNA as the sequencing template. Using immunoSEQ multiplex PCR, the repertoire was profiled, and TCRdb retains in-frame clones only, with some absent. Seen here are around 300,000 clones, around three fifths observed once, and the top ten hold about 0.89%. The treatment denotes: oral pan-JAK inhibitor, 5-10 mg twice daily. The specimen comprised CD4+ T cells sorted from blood, sampled at roughly week 52, from a patient treated with tofacitinib. Receptors originate from a human donor with alopecia areata.

The chain has TRBV15 and TRBJ2-2; TRBD1 might be the D (5 bases). The CDR3 spans 18 residues. In germline, CDR1 is LNHNV, CDR2 YYDKDF (reference sequence). V was shortened by 0 bases and J by 3 bases, with 17 bases between the two germline ends. CDR3 sequence: CATSRDRWAQADTGELFF. The CDR3 bases are TGTGCCACCAGCAGAGATCGGTGGGCACAGGCGGACACCGGGGAGCTGTTTTTT.

The gene calls are TRBV4-2 and TRBJ2-6; 15 positions match TRBD2. CDR1 is LGHNA and CDR2 is YNFKEQ in the germline V gene. V trimming: 6 bases; J trimming: 1 base; junction bases outside the gene matches: 7. The CDR3 is made up of 19 amino acids. The DNA of the CDR3 is TGTGCCAGCAGGCCAGGCGGGACTAGCGGGGGGTCTGGGGCCAACGTCCTGACTTTC. Encoded protein: CASRPGGTSGGSGANVLTF.

J is TRBJ2-7 and V is TRBV5-1, with 9 bases lining up with TRBD2. Germline V gene lookup returns CDR1 SGHRS and CDR2 YFSETQ. The CDR3 runs to 13 residues. The junction had 2 bases not matched to a gene; V was cut back by 1 base and J by 6 bases. CDR3 sequence (DNA): TGCGCCAGCAGCTTGAGGACTAGCGTCGAGCAGTACTTC. Protein product: CASSLRTSVEQYF.

This clone has a single count. The J gene is TRBJ2-3, the V gene TRBV10-3; TRBD1 is a possible D gene (6 bases). Trimming pared 10 bases from V and 5 bases from J, leaving 19 bases between. CDR1 is ENHRY, CDR2 SYGVKD, per germline. This CDR3 has 14 residues. The DNA of the CDR3 is TGTGCCAGCAGACGCGGACAGAGAGGAGATACGCAGTATTTT. It is translated as CASRRGQRGDTQYF.

This clone was found a few times. The V and J genes are TRBV4-1 and TRBJ2-1; the D gene is possibly TRBD2 (6 bases). Trimming stripped 3 bases from V and 3 bases from J, with 18 bases between. Germline-derived CDR1 and CDR2 are MGHRA and YSYEKL. This CDR3 has 17 residues. DNA for the CDR3: TGCGCCAGCAGCCAGGTGGGAGGCAGGACCCGCTACAATGAGCAGTTCTTC. Amino acids: CASSQVGGRTRYNEQFF.

The rearrangement links TRBV27 to TRBJ1-6; D gene unclear. The CDR3 has 14 residues. Germline V CDR1 and CDR2: MNHEY, SMNVEV (reference sequence). With 3 bases removed from V and 7 bases from J, the gap between germline ends came to 10 bases. The CDR3: CASSLSSENSPLHF. For the CDR3, the DNA is TGTGCCAGCAGTTTGAGCAGCGAGAATTCACCCCTCCACTTT.

The CDR3 bases are TGCGCCAGCAGACCTTCACCGGAACCGAACACTGAAGCTTTCTTT. Translated: CASRPSPEPNTEAFF. The chain links TRBV5-1 to TRBJ1-1, with unresolved D. Trimming took off 5 bases at V and 1 base at J, with 15 bases between the two ends. Looked up from germline, CDR1 is SGHRS and CDR2 is YFSETQ. This CDR3 has 15 amino acids. Drawing the rest from reference TRBV5-1 and TRBJ1-1, the complete variable domain is KAGVTQTPRYLIKTRGQQVTLSCSPISGHRSVSWYQQTPGQGLQFLFEYFSETQRNKGNFPGRFSGRQFSNSRSEMNVSTLELGDSALYLCASRPSPEPNTEAFFGQGTRLTVV.

V and J are TRBV27 and TRBJ2-3; TRBD2 agrees at 9 bases. Trimming took 4 bases from V and 1 from J; bases not matched to a gene: 12. Germline V gives CDR1 MNHEY, CDR2 SMNVEV (reference sequence). This CDR3 region has 18 residues. The CDR3 protein is CASSSFSGGLLGTDTQYF. For the CDR3, the DNA is TGTGCCAGCAGTTCATTTAGCGGGGGTCTTCTGGGCACAGATACGCAGTATTTT.

The chain combines TRBV29-1 with TRBJ2-1, with 10 bases fitting TRBD2. This CDR3 region has 14 residues. The germline gives CDR1 SQVTM, CDR2 ANQGSEA. The trim removed 7 bases at V and 9 bases at J, leaving 12 bases unmatched. CDR3 bases: TGCAGCGCCGCCGGAGCGGGGGGGCGGAGTGAGCAGTTCTTC. This translates into CSAAGAGGRSEQFF.

The CDR3 sequence: CASSFRGEGYTF. In DNA form, the CDR3 reads TGTGCCAGCAGCTTCAGGGGAGAAGGCTACACCTTC. The chain combines TRBV5-6 with TRBJ1-2; possibly TRBD1 for D (6 bases). Germline V lookup: CDR1 SGHDT, CDR2 YYEEEE. The CDR3 spans 12 residues. The ends were cut back, 2 bases at V and 8 bases at J, with 10 bases in the middle.

The genes are TRBV9 and TRBJ1-1; no definite D call. Trimming left V 3 bases short and J 7 bases short, with 19 bases between. CDR1 is SGDLS and CDR2 is YYNGEE in the germline V gene. The CDR3 contains 15 residues. Written as DNA, the CDR3 is TGTGCCAGCAGCGCACTTCCGTCGATGGTCGGTGAAGCTTTCTTT. This translates into CASSALPSMVGEAFF.